The clone carrying this TCR beta chain occurred a few times. Its antigen is not identified. The data stem from a study of T cell responses to AZD1222 COVID-19 vaccine. Germline V gene sequence: CDR1 SNHLY, CDR2 FYNNEI. This CDR3 is built from 15 residues. Losses at the gene ends were 5 bases for V and 0 bases for J; bases not matched to a gene: 1. The study, taken as a whole, reports: Most donors were white British and more were female, and clonal diversity was possibly underestimated. An increase in Spike-specific TCR breadth and depth was observed after two AZD1222 doses. Reports say nearly half of spike-specific TCRs go after unmutated variant regions. In all cases, repertoires were sampled only after the peak T cell response.

Profiled with immunoSEQ multiplex PCR; TCRdb holds only in-frame clones, not every one. The profile covers around 130,000 clones, with approximately 83% appearing a single time and roughly 9% taken by the ten largest. This specimen consisted of peripheral blood, obtained on day 0 of AZD1222 vaccination. This TCR derives from an adult in good health. V gene TRBV2 combines with J gene TRBJ1-3; 10 positions agree with TRBD1. CDR3 bases: TGTGCCAGCAGTCGGGACAGGGGCTCTGGAAACACCATATATTTT. Protein sequence: CASSRDRGSGNTIYF. Full variable domain (remainder filled in from reference TRBV2 and TRBJ1-3): EPEVTQTPSHQVTQMGQEVILRCVPISNHLYFYWYRQILGQKVEFLVSFYNNEISEKSEIFDDQFSVERPDGSNFTLKIRSTKLEDSAMYFCASSRDRGSGNTIYFGEGSWLTVV.